The rows below give T cell receptor beta chains drawn from one sample of a study of blood T cell repertoires in COVID-19. TCRdb's copy holds only in-frame clones and misses some; the assay was immunoSEQ multiplex PCR. Counted here are tens of thousands of clones, around nine tenths occurring once; the ten biggest clones make up 4.5% to 6%. The sequencing input was peripheral blood. The receptors were gathered from a woman of 80 years or more with acute or convalescent COVID-19. The CDR3 runs from the conserved cysteine through the conserved F or W. A D gene is named only where the DNA matches it firmly. For some rows the clone size is stated as once, few or many, or as a class when expanded; others skip it.

TRBV7-9	.	once	TRBJ2-2	TGTGCCAGCAGCCACGTCCTAGGTAACACCGGGGAGCTGTTTTTT	CASSHVLGNTGELFF
TRBV3-1/TRBV3-2	.	.	TRBJ1-2	TGTGCCAGCAGCCAAGCGCAGGGCAACTATGGCTACACCTTC	CASSQAQGNYGYTF
TRBV7-7	TRBD1	.	TRBJ2-2	TGTGCTAGCAGGAGCGGACAGGGCGGGGAGCTGTTTTTT	CASRSGQGGELFF
TRBV18	TRBD1	.	TRBJ2-7	TGTGCCAGCTCACCGCCGGGACAGGGGGCTTACGAGCAGTACTTC	CASSPPGQGAYEQYF
TRBV18	.	.	TRBJ2-7	TGTGCCAGCTCACCAACCCTGGGGCTACAGGAGCAGTACTTC	CASSPTLGLQEQYF
TRBV11-2	.	.	TRBJ1-2	TGTGCCAGCAGCGTTCCAGTCAGGGCCCCTTGCTATGGCTACACCTTC	CASSVPVRAPCYGYTF
TRBV5-1	TRBD1	.	TRBJ1-5	TGCGCCAGCAGCCGGGGACAGGGGGATCAGCCCCAGCATTTT	CASSRGQGDQPQHF
TRBV29-1	TRBD2	.	TRBJ2-3	TGCAGCGTTCCCCTAGCGGGGGATACGCAGTATTTT	CSVPLAGDTQYF
TRBV29-1	TRBD1	few	TRBJ1-2	TGCAGCGTTGGAGAGGGACAGGGGGCAGGCTACACCTTC	CSVGEGQGAGYTF
TRBV6-1	.	.	TRBJ2-6	TGTGCCAGCAGTGAAGCCCTTAGGGGGACCGGGGCCAACGTCCTGACTTTC	CASSEALRGTGANVLTF
TRBV9	.	.	TRBJ1-5	TGTGCCAGCAGCGCCACCCCCGGGACAAAAAGCAATCAGCCCCAGCATTTT	CASSATPGTKSNQPQHF
TRBV11-2	.	.	TRBJ2-5	TGTGCCAGCAGCTCAGAGGTCGCTATCCAAGAGACCCAGTACTTC	CASSSEVAIQETQYF
TRBV30	TRBD1	.	TRBJ1-6	TGTGCCTGGAGGGGGAGACAGGGGGTAAATTCACCCCTCCACTTT	CAWRGRQGVNSPLHF
TRBV2	.	.	TRBJ2-1	TGTGCCAGCAAAGGGACTTCCAGTAATGAGCAGTTCTTC	CASKGTSSNEQFF
TRBV3-1/TRBV3-2	.	.	TRBJ2-7	TGTGCCAGCAGCCAAGCCGGGGGCTCCTACGAGCAGTACTTC	CASSQAGGSYEQYF
TRBV5-1	.	.	TRBJ1-4	TGCGCCAGCAGCTCGCCCGGGGATGAAAAACTGTTTTTT	CASSSPGDEKLFF
TRBV2	TRBD1	.	TRBJ1-1	TGTGCCAGCATTAAAATCCCCGGGACAGGGATTTTCGGCACTGAAGCTTTCTTT	CASIKIPGTGIFGTEAFF
TRBV5-1	TRBD1	.	TRBJ2-7	TGCGCCAGCAACCGGGACAGGGGTTTGGAGCAGTACTTC	CASNRDRGLEQYF
TRBV5-1	.	.	TRBJ1-6	TGCGCCAGCAGCTCCCGGACAGTTACGAATTCACCCCTCCACTTT	CASSSRTVTNSPLHF
TRBV3-1/TRBV3-2	.	.	TRBJ2-3	TGTGCCAGCAGCCAGCGGGATAGGGGAGATACGCAGTATTTT	CASSQRDRGDTQYF
TRBV5-8	TRBD1	.	TRBJ2-3	TGTGCCAGCAGCTTGGGACAGGGAGCAGATACGCAGTATTTT	CASSLGQGADTQYF
TRBV6-5	TRBD1	.	TRBJ1-1	TGTGCCAGCATCAAGGACAGGGTGAGGACTGAAGCTTTCTTT	CASIKDRVRTEAFF
TRBV12-3/TRBV12-4	.	.	TRBJ2-7	TGTGCCAGCAGTCCAAACAGGGTTAGCGAGCAGTACTTC	CASSPNRVSEQYF
TRBV19	.	once	TRBJ1-2	TGTGCCAGTAGTACTCGGGACATCCAACCGGGGGGCTACACCTTC	CASSTRDIQPGGYTF
TRBV6-6	.	.	TRBJ1-5	TGTGCCAGCAGTTACTCCATCCAGGACGGAGGTCAGCCCCAGCATTTT	CASSYSIQDGGQPQHF
TRBV27	TRBD1	.	TRBJ1-4	TGTGCCAGCCGTAGACAGGGAATTCAGGGTAATGAAAAACTGTTTTTT	CASRRQGIQGNEKLFF